This passage covers 8 T cell receptor beta chains from one sample sequenced in a study of blood T cell repertoires in COVID-19. Assay used: immunoSEQ multiplex PCR; TCRdb lists only in-frame clones, some missing. The sample holds 150,000 to 200,000 clones, approximately 83% seen once. Sequences were obtained from peripheral blood. The receptors were sampled from a man over 45 with active or convalescent COVID-19.

The chain combines TRBV25-1 with TRBJ1-2, with 10 positions matching TRBD1. V lost 5 bases, J lost 2 bases, and 8 bases stayed unmatched. Germline V CDR1 and CDR2: MGHDK, SYGVNS. The CDR3 consists of 16 residues. The DNA for the CDR3 is TGTGCCAGCAGTCCCTCAGCGGGACAGGGGAACTATGGCTACACCTTC. Translation gives CASSPSAGQGNYGYTF.

The chain links TRBV5-1 to TRBJ1-1, with no clear D. V was cut by 4 bases and J by 0 bases, with 13 bases left in between. There are 15 residues in the CDR3. Germline CDR1 and CDR2: SGHRS and YFSETQ. In nucleotides, the CDR3 is TGCGCCAGCAGCCCGTGGGGAGGGATGAACACTGAAGCTTTCTTT. This encodes CASSPWGGMNTEAFF.

V and J are TRBV7-2 and TRBJ2-7; TRBD1 might be the D (7 bases). This CDR3 is built from 14 residues. Trimming cost V 1 base and J 12 bases, with 19 bases left between them. Per the germline V gene, CDR1 is SGHTA and CDR2 is FQGNSA. CDR3 region: CASSLVQGEVMMYF. CDR3 DNA sequence: TGTGCCAGCAGCTTAGTCCAGGGGGAGGTGATGATGTACTTC.

The V call is TRBV12-3 or TRBV12-4, the J call TRBJ1-1, with a possible D match to TRBD1 (5 bases). With 6 bases removed from V and 2 bases from J, the gap between germline ends came to 10 bases. This CDR3 has 13 residues. The CDR3 coding sequence is TGTGCCAGCAGCCTAGACAGCAACACTGAAGCTTTCTTT. This encodes CASSLDSNTEAFF.

This chain connects TRBV7-9 to TRBJ1-6; maybe TRBD1 (6 bases). There are 14 residues in the CDR3. V shed 4 bases and J shed 10 bases, with 14 bases lying between them. Germline V CDR1 and CDR2: SEHNR, FQNEAQ (reference sequence). This CDR3 reads CASSSGGPGSPLHF. DNA of the CDR3: TGTGCCAGCAGCTCGGGGGGCCCGGGGTCACCCCTCCACTTT.

This chain uses TRBV27 with TRBJ2-7; the match to TRBD2 covers 7 bases. Germline V CDR1 and CDR2: MNHEY, SMNVEV (reference sequence). The CDR3 is 15 residues long. The V gene end was trimmed by 4 bases and the J gene end by 3 bases; junction bases not matched to a gene: 9. This CDR3 reads CASSSPQRGVYEQYF. The DNA for the CDR3 is TGTGCCAGCAGTTCCCCCCAGCGGGGTGTCTACGAGCAGTACTTC.

The rearrangement uses TRBV5-1 and TRBJ1-1, with TRBD1 as a possible D gene (6 bases). This CDR3 comprises 15 residues. Trimming took off 2 bases at V and 1 base at J, with 12 bases between the two ends. Germline V gene sequence: CDR1 SGHRS, CDR2 YFSETQ. The CDR3: CASSLKLGGNTEAFF. The CDR3 bases are TGCGCCAGCAGCTTAAAACTAGGGGGGAACACTGAAGCTTTCTTT. The variable domain in full, with the rest retrieved from reference TRBV5-1 and TRBJ1-1, is KAGVTQTPRYLIKTRGQQVTLSCSPISGHRSVSWYQQTPGQGLQFLFEYFSETQRNKGNFPGRFSGRQFSNSRSEMNVSTLELGDSALYLCASSLKLGGNTEAFFGQGTRLTVV.

V usage is TRBV6-5 and J usage is TRBJ1-6, with 11 bases that match TRBD1. Germline values: CDR1 MNHEY, CDR2 SVGAGI. The CDR3 totals 15 residues. The trim removed 5 bases at V and 14 bases at J, leaving 11 bases unmatched. In DNA, the CDR3 is TGTGCCAGCAGTCGGACCGGGACAGGGGGTTTAACCCTCCACTTT. Protein: CASSRTGTGGLTLHF.